The 18 T cell receptor beta chains in this list originate from one sample, sequenced in a study of shared clonotypes between healthy human individuals. Clones were sequenced by immunoSEQ multiplex PCR, and TCRdb holds only the in-frame ones, with some missing. The sample contains roughly 2.5 million clones, around nine tenths of which appear only once. The sample taken for sequencing was naive CD4+ T cells sorted from blood. Subset defined: CD45RA+ positively selected. The receptor set was obtained from a man aged 18 to 30 in good health.

The CDR3 sequence: CALGHGGTGELFF. In DNA form, the CDR3 reads TGTGCCCTAGGACACGGGGGCACCGGGGAGCTGTTTTTT. The J gene is TRBJ2-2, the V gene TRBV10-3, with D maybe TRBD2 (6 bases). In germline, CDR1 is ENHRY, CDR2 SYGVKD. The CDR3 has 13 amino acids. V lost 11 bases, J lost 4 bases, and 14 bases lay in between.

The gene calls are TRBV6-5 and TRBJ2-2; the match to TRBD1 covers 8 bases. V trimming: 8 bases; J trimming: 6 bases; junction bases outside the gene matches: 8. CDR1 is MNHEY, CDR2 SVGAGI, per germline. The CDR3 is 14 amino acids. CDR3 region: CASGRQGHAGELFF. For the CDR3, the DNA is TGTGCCAGCGGACGACAGGGGCACGCCGGGGAGCTGTTTTTT.

The chain combines TRBV7-6 with TRBJ2-2; 11 bases align to TRBD2. Germline trimming cut 5 bases from V and 3 bases from J; bases unmatched to any gene: 11. The germline gives CDR1 SGHVS, CDR2 FNYEAQ. This CDR3 has 18 residues. The CDR3 coding sequence is TGTGCCAGCAGCCTGCGGGTAGCGGGGGGGCTGGACACCGGGGAGCTGTTTTTT. Protein product: CASSLRVAGGLDTGELFF.

Notes on this clone: The sample carries other DNA sequences with the same CDR3. The CDR3 loop reads CASTGPNQPQHF. The DNA for the CDR3 is TGTGCCAGCACAGGGCCCAATCAGCCCCAGCATTTT. This chain links TRBV28 with TRBJ1-5; D perhaps matches TRBD1 (5 bases). The V end was cut by 7 bases, the J end by 3 bases, with 7 bases between. The germline CDR1 and CDR2 sequences are MDHEN and SYDVKM. This CDR3 has 12 amino acids.

V and J are TRBV11-3 and TRBJ2-7; 8 bases align to TRBD1. CDR3 length: 12 residues. Per germline, CDR1 SGHNT and CDR2 YENEEA. V gave up 5 bases and J gave up 6 bases; unmatched junction bases: 3. CDR3 amino acids: CASSTDRGEQYF. The CDR3 bases are TGTGCCAGCAGCACCGACAGGGGCGAGCAGTACTTC.

The rearrangement links TRBV19 to TRBJ2-2; 9 positions agree with TRBD1. With V trimmed by 7 bases and J by 0 bases, 9 bases remained unmatched. CDR3 length: 17 residues. CDR1 LNHDA and CDR2 SQIVND come from the germline V gene (reference sequence). Here the CDR3 DNA reads TGTGCCAGTACCGGTACAGGGGGCAGACCGAACACCGGGGAGCTGTTTTTT. Its protein is CASTGTGGRPNTGELFF.

This clone was detected once. The chain employs TRBV5-1 and TRBJ2-7, with D possibly being TRBD1 (7 bases). V lost 4 bases and J 0 bases, leaving 14 bases between the germline ends. Germline values: CDR1 SGHRS, CDR2 YFSETQ. The CDR3 has 15 residues. Written as DNA, the CDR3 is TGCGCCAGCAGCCCAGGGGGGCGTCGCTCCTACGAGCAGTACTTC. Protein product: CASSPGGRRSYEQYF.

This clone turned up a few times. The chain recombines TRBV6-5 with TRBJ1-6, with D perhaps matching TRBD1 (5 bases). The CDR3 covers 13 residues. Germline lookup yields CDR1 MNHEY and CDR2 SVGAGI. V lost 6 bases, J lost 9 bases, and 12 bases lay in between. Written as DNA, the CDR3 is TGTGCCAGCAGCCCAGGGAGTAGTTCACCCCTCCACTTT. It translates to CASSPGSSSPLHF.

Turning to this clone: Other nucleotide sequences from this sample produce the same CDR3. The rearrangement joins TRBV19 to TRBJ1-5, with 7 bases aligning to TRBD1. The CDR3 is 14 amino acids. Germline V gene sequence: CDR1 LNHDA, CDR2 SQIVND (reference sequence). The junction had 2 bases not matched to a gene; V was cut back by 4 bases and J by 2 bases. The CDR3 spells CASSTGTGNQPQHF. The DNA for the CDR3 is TGTGCCAGTAGTACGGGGACAGGCAATCAGCCCCAGCATTTT.

The rearrangement uses TRBV6-1 and TRBJ2-7; D is possibly TRBD1 or TRBD2 (5 bases each). The CDR3 has 14 residues. Trimming left V 5 bases short and J 0 bases short, with 11 bases between. CDR1 is MNHNS and CDR2 is SASEGT in the germline V gene. CDR3 nucleotide sequence: TGTGCCAGCAGTTCACCAGGGAGCTCCTACGAGCAGTACTTC. This sequence encodes CASSSPGSSYEQYF.

The chain recombines TRBV19 with TRBJ1-2; 9 bases are a match to TRBD1. The CDR3 is 15 residues long. Trimming at V came to 4 bases and at J to 4 bases, leaving 7 bases not matched to a gene. CDR1 and CDR2 (germline): LNHDA, SQIVND (reference sequence). The chain's CDR3 is CASSNPGQGIYGYTF. The CDR3 DNA follows: TGTGCCAGTAGTAACCCCGGACAGGGGATCTATGGCTACACCTTC.

The chain uses TRBV7-6 and TRBJ2-1, with 10 bases lining up with TRBD2. Germline V gene lookup returns CDR1 SGHVS and CDR2 FNYEAQ. After removal of 4 bases from V and 7 bases from J, the junction contained 10 bases not matched to a gene. The CDR3 consists of 16 residues. The CDR3 nucleotides are TGTGCCAGCAGCTCAGGGGCTAGCGGGAGTTGGAATGAGCAGTTCTTC. Translation gives CASSSGASGSWNEQFF.

Only one count was recorded for this clone. The chain employs TRBV30 and TRBJ2-3; possible D gene TRBD2, 5 bases. Germline CDR1 and CDR2: GTSNPN and SVGIG (reference sequence). Between the trimmed V and J ends, which lost 0 bases and 0 bases, there was a span of 22 bases. This CDR3 contains 19 residues. CDR3 in DNA: TGTGCCTGGAGTGTATTAAGGCAGACCTTAGCGCGGAGCACAGATACGCAGTATTTT. Translated, it gives CAWSVLRQTLARSTDTQYF.

This clone was detected only a few times. CDR3 bases: TGTGCCTGGACCCCGGGGGCGGGGACTGAAGCTTTCTTT. It is translated as CAWTPGAGTEAFF. The chain is built from TRBV30 and TRBJ1-1; tentatively, D is TRBD1 (6 bases). V was cut by 4 bases and J by 5 bases, with 14 bases left in between. Germline V gene lookup returns CDR1 GTSNPN and CDR2 SVGIG (reference sequence). The CDR3 sequence is 13 residues long.

The chain recombines TRBV21-1 with TRBJ1-4. TRBV21-1 counts as a pseudogene. CDR3 length: 18 residues. The chain's CDR3 is CASSKGLPGGATNEKLFF. CDR3 sequence (DNA): TGTGCCAGCAGCAAAGGTCTTCCAGGGGGGGCAACTAATGAAAAACTGTTTTTT.

In regard to this clone: The same CDR3 also results from other DNA sequences found in this sample. This chain links TRBV6-5 with TRBJ2-7; D might be TRBD1 (6 bases). V was pared by 6 bases and J by 0 bases, with 9 bases between. The CDR3 consists of 13 residues. Per the germline V gene, CDR1 is MNHEY and CDR2 is SVGAGI. The CDR3 here is CASRRGSSYEQYF. The CDR3, as DNA: TGTGCCAGCAGAAGGGGGAGCTCCTACGAGCAGTACTTC.

The CDR3 coding sequence is TGTGCCATCAGTGAATCACAGGGAATCCCTTTTAGTTCACCCCTCCACTTT. This gives the protein CAISESQGIPFSSPLHF. This chain joins TRBV10-3 and TRBJ1-6; TRBD1 might be the D (6 bases). CDR1 is ENHRY, CDR2 SYGVKD, per germline. This CDR3 has 17 amino acids. The V and J ends lost 3 bases and 9 bases respectively, with 21 bases between them.

The chain joins TRBV30 to TRBJ2-2; 7 bases fit TRBD2. Germline V CDR1 and CDR2: GTSNPN, SVGIG (reference sequence). The trim removed 0 bases at V and 4 bases at J, leaving 2 bases unmatched. The CDR3 has 14 amino acids. CDR3 DNA sequence: TGTGCCTGGAGTGTGACTAGCTCCACCGGGGAGCTGTTTTTT. Amino acid sequence: CAWSVTSSTGELFF.